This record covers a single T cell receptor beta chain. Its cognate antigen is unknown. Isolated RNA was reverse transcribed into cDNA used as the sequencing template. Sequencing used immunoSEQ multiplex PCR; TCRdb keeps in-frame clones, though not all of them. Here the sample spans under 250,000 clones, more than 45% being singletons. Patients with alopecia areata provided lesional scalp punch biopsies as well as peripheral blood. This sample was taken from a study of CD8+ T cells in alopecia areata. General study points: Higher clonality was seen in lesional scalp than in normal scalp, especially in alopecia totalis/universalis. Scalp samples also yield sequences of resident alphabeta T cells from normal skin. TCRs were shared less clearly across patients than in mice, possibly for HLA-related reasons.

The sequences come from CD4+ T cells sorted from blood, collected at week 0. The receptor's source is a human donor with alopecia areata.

CDR3 loop: CSVIVGTNEKLFF. In DNA, the CDR3 is TGCAGCGTCATCGTAGGGACTAATGAAAAACTGTTTTTT. The chain links TRBV29-1 to TRBJ1-4, with no clear D. Germline V gene lookup returns CDR1 SQVTM and CDR2 ANQGSEA. The CDR3 length is 13 residues. V was trimmed by 6 bases and J by 2 bases, leaving 10 bases between them.